These 17 T cell receptor beta chains share one sample of origin, sequenced in a study of CD8 T cells in ankylosing spondylitis. Points from the study as a whole: Fewer than ten highly homologous variants made up a TCR beta motif, and this motif appeared characteristic of ankylosing spondylitis blood.

Antigens of these TCRs are unknown. Using its own MiXCR run on the 5' RACE reads, TCRdb lists one record per CDR3 protein. The profile shows 700,000 or so distinct CDR3 sequences, around 19% of them singletons. Sequencing input: blood, either unsorted or a sorted T cell fraction (not recorded which). Receptors originate from a male donor with ankylosing spondylitis.

V and J are TRBV29-1 and TRBJ2-5; no firm D call. The CDR3 runs to 12 residues. In germline, CDR1 is SQVTM, CDR2 ANQGSEA. V lost 6 bases and J 2 bases, leaving 10 bases between the germline ends. The CDR3 protein is CSVGVNQETQYF. The CDR3 DNA is TGCAGCGTCGGAGTTAATCAAGAGACCCAGTACTTC.

The chain has TRBV20-1 and TRBJ2-1, with 10 bases lining up with TRBD1. The V and J ends lost 5 bases and 8 bases, in that order; junction bases with no gene match: 12. Germline V gives CDR1 DFQATT, CDR2 SNEGSKA (reference sequence). The CDR3 has 15 residues. The chain's CDR3 is CSAAPGTGVLYEQFF. In nucleotides, the CDR3 is TGCAGTGCTGCACCCGGGACAGGGGTTTTATATGAGCAGTTCTTC.

This chain connects TRBV4-1 to TRBJ1-2, with D possibly matching TRBD1 (5 bases). Germline CDR1 reads MGHRA; CDR2 reads YSYEKL. The V end was cut by 0 bases, the J end by 2 bases, with 13 bases between. This CDR3 is 16 amino acids long. In nucleotides, the CDR3 is TGCGCCAGCAGCCAAGAGAGTAGGGGAGGGAACTATGGCTACACCTTC. It specifies CASSQESRGGNYGYTF.

This clonotype appeared many times. The rearrangement links TRBV7-9 to TRBJ2-2; 13 nucleotides agree with TRBD2. The germline gives CDR1 SEHNR, CDR2 FQNEAQ (reference sequence). There are 16 residues in the CDR3. Trimming removed 6 bases from V and 7 bases from J; junction bases left unmatched: 8. This CDR3 is CASSKTSGRKSGELFF. For the CDR3, the DNA is TGTGCCAGCAGTAAGACTAGCGGGAGGAAGAGCGGGGAGCTGTTTTTT.

Remarks on this clonotype: Germline and junction disagree at one end, which may indicate a read error. V and J are TRBV5-1 and TRBJ1-1; D is uncertain. Germline CDR1 is SGHRS and CDR2 is YFSETQ. The CDR3 loop spans 11 amino acids. The CDR3 loop reads CASSRDTEAYF. DNA of the CDR3: TGCGCCAGCAGCCGAGACACTGAAGCTTACTTT.

This clonotype was counted a few times. V gene TRBV4-2 combines with J gene TRBJ2-5, with a possible D match to TRBD1 (5 bases). Germline values: CDR1 LGHNA, CDR2 YNFKEQ. V lost 1 base, J lost 5 bases, and 11 bases lay in between. The CDR3 contains 14 residues. In DNA, the CDR3 is TGTGCCAGCAGCCAAGGTGGGGCTGGCGAGACCCAGTACTTC. Residues: CASSQGGAGETQYF.

This chain joins TRBV20-1 and TRBJ2-2; 7 nucleotides match TRBD2. This CDR3 contains 16 residues. CDR1 is DFQATT, CDR2 SNEGSKA, per germline (reference sequence). J gave up 5 bases and V 5 bases, and 14 bases lay outside the gene matches. The CDR3 sequence: CSALPQGGSDTGELFF. The DNA of the CDR3 is TGCAGTGCTCTCCCCCAAGGCGGGAGCGATACCGGGGAGCTGTTTTTT.

The chain joins TRBV30 to TRBJ2-7; 12 nucleotides line up with TRBD2. This CDR3 region has 19 residues. J lost 0 bases, V lost 1 base, and 13 bases had no gene match. CDR1 is GTSNPN, CDR2 SVGIG, per germline (reference sequence). The CDR3 coding sequence is TGTGCCTGGAGTGCCCGGAGGCTAGCGGGGGGGCGTTTCTCCTACGAGCAGTACTTC. Amino acids: CAWSARRLAGGRFSYEQYF.

This chain links TRBV7-9 with TRBJ2-1; 11 bases line up with TRBD2. Germline-derived CDR1 and CDR2 are SEHNR and FQNEAQ (reference sequence). The CDR3 length is 17 residues. V shed 2 bases, J shed 3 bases, and the junction held 6 bases outside the gene matches. The CDR3 DNA sequence: TGTGCCAGCAGCTTAACCCTAGCGGGAGGAATCTACAATGAGCAGTTCTTC. Residues: CASSLTLAGGIYNEQFF.

This clonotype has just a few counts. The rearrangement links TRBV2 to TRBJ2-5; TRBD2 matches 10 bases. The V gene end was trimmed by 6 bases and the J gene end by 7 bases; junction bases not matched to a gene: 17. The germline gives CDR1 SNHLY, CDR2 FYNNEI. There are 17 residues in the CDR3. For the CDR3, the DNA is TGTGCCAGCAGGGGACCGGGACTAGCGTTAATAGGGGGGACCCAGTACTTC. Encoded protein: CASRGPGLALIGGTQYF.

This clonotype turned up a few times. The chain links TRBV5-1 to TRBJ1-3; D remains ambiguous. Looked up from germline, CDR1 is SGHRS and CDR2 is YFSETQ. Trimming pared 4 bases from V and 0 bases from J, leaving 17 bases between. There are 17 residues in the CDR3. In DNA form, the CDR3 reads TGCGCCAGCAGCCCTAAATTCCCGGGGAACTCTGGAAACACCATATATTTT. This translates into CASSPKFPGNSGNTIYF.

The chain couples TRBV7-6 to TRBJ2-1; 7 nucleotides match TRBD1. Trimming at V came to 5 bases and at J to 6 bases, leaving 13 bases not matched to a gene. The germline V gene has CDR1 SGHVS and CDR2 FNYEAQ. This CDR3 has 16 amino acids. CDR3 region: CASSPTPQGQANEQFF. The CDR3 coding sequence is TGTGCCAGCAGCCCCACTCCCCAAGGACAGGCCAATGAGCAGTTCTTC.

This clonotype was counted between two and nine times. V is TRBV20-1 and J is TRBJ2-4, with 12 bases matching TRBD2. The CDR3 covers 17 residues. Trimming removed 3 bases from V and 1 base from J; junction bases left unmatched: 7. Germline assignment: CDR1 DFQATT and CDR2 SNEGSKA (reference sequence). CDR3 sequence (DNA): TGCAGTGCTAGGATTGTCGGGACTAGCGGGGCCAAAAACATTCAGTACTTC. Encoded protein: CSARIVGTSGAKNIQYF.

In this sample, this clonotype turned up a few times. The CDR3 region is CASSLGRGRFSDEQFF. DNA of the CDR3: TGTGCCAGCAGCTTAGGTCGGGGCCGTTTCTCTGATGAGCAGTTCTTC. The V gene is TRBV7-9, the J gene TRBJ2-1; D may correspond to TRBD1 or TRBD2 (5 bases each). Germline lookup yields CDR1 SEHNR and CDR2 FQNEAQ (reference sequence). The CDR3 is made up of 16 amino acids. Trimming shortened V by 1 base and J by 8 bases, and 18 bases separated the two germline ends.

The chain uses TRBV7-9 and TRBJ2-5, with D possibly matching TRBD2 (5 bases). Trimming took 0 bases from V and 2 from J, leaving 16 bases between them. CDR3 length: 17 amino acids. CDR1 SEHNR and CDR2 FQNEAQ come from the germline V gene (reference sequence). CDR3 protein: CASSLAHGGGSQETQYF. As DNA, the CDR3 is TGTGCCAGCAGCTTAGCCCACGGAGGCGGCAGTCAAGAGACCCAGTACTTC.

This clonotype has more than one count but fewer than ten. The V gene is TRBV12-3 or TRBV12-4, the J gene TRBJ2-7; 12 bases align to TRBD2. V gave up 5 bases and J gave up 4 bases; unmatched junction bases: 3. This CDR3 is built from 14 residues. The CDR3 here is CASSTSGGRYEQYF. CDR3 coding DNA: TGTGCCAGCAGTACTAGCGGGGGGCGGTACGAGCAGTACTTC.

V gene TRBV12-3 or TRBV12-4 combines with J gene TRBJ2-1, with 15 bases fitting TRBD2. The ends lost 6 bases at V and 8 bases at J; junction bases unmatched: 14. The CDR3 has 18 residues. CDR3 bases: TGTGCCAGCAGCCAAACCCCCGGGACTAGCGGGGGGAGGGATGAGCAGTTCTTC. This codes for CASSQTPGTSGGRDEQFF.